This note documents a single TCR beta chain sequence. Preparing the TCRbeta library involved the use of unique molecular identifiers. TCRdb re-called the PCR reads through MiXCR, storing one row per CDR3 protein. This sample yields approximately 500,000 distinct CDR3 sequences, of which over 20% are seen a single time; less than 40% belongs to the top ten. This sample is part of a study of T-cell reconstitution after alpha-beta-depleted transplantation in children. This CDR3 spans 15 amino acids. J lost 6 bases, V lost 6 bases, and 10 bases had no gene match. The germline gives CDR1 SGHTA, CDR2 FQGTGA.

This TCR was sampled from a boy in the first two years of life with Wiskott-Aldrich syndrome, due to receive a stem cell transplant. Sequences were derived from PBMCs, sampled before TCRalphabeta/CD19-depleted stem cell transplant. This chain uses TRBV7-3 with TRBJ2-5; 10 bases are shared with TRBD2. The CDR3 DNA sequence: TGTGCCAGCAGGCCGAGCGGGAGGGCCGGGAAGACCCAGTACTTC. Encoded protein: CASRPSGRAGKTQYF.